The following is a T cell receptor (beta chain) sequence with its context. These data come from a study of technical replicates of blood from a handful of donors. Sequenced by immunoSEQ multiplex PCR; TCRdb stores in-frame clones only, minus some. The sample has about 83,000 clones, around 94% seen once. Germline V CDR1 and CDR2: MNHEY, SMNVEV (reference sequence). The CDR3 runs 14 residues. The V gene end was trimmed by 2 bases and the J gene end by 2 bases; junction bases not matched to a gene: 3. This clonotype originated in a human donor in good health. Sequenced input: T cells isolated from PBMCs. V is TRBV27 and J is TRBJ2-7; TRBD1 aligns across 7 bases. The chain's CDR3 is CASSLGQAPYEQYF. The CDR3 nucleotides are TGTGCCAGCAGTTTAGGACAGGCCCCCTACGAGCAGTACTTC.